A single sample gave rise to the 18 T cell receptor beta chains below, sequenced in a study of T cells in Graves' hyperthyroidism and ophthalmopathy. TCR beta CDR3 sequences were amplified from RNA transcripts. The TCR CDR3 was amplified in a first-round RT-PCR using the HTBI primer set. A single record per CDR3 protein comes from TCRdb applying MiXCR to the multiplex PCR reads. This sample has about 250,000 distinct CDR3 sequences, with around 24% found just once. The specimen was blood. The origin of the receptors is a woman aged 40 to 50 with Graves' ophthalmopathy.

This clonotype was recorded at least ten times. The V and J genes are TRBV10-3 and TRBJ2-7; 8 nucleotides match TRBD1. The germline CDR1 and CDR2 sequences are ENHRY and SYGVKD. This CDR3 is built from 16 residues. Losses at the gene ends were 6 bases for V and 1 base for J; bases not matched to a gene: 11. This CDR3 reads CAISGQGETGSYEQYF. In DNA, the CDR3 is TGTGCCATCAGCGGACAGGGCGAGACGGGGTCCTACGAGCAGTACTTC.

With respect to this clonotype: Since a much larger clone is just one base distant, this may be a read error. CDR3 protein: CASSRAESYEQYF. Written as DNA, the CDR3 is TGCGCCAGCAGCCGGGCTGAAAGCTACGAGCAGTACTTC. The J gene is TRBJ2-7, the V gene TRBV5-1; no reliable D call. Looked up from germline, CDR1 is SGHRS and CDR2 is YFSETQ. Trimming took off 4 bases at V and 3 bases at J, with 11 bases between the two ends. The length of the CDR3 is 13 residues. The full variable domain, completed using reference TRBV5-1 and TRBJ2-7, is KAGVTQTPRYLIKTRGQQVTLSCSPISGHRSVSWYQQTPGQGLQFLFEYFSETQRNKGNFPGRFSGRQFSNSRSEMNVSTLELGDSALYLCASSRAESYEQYFGPGTRLTVT.

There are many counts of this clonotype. The CDR3 loop reads CASSSGKQGGGPQHF. The CDR3 DNA reads TGTGCCAGCAGTTCGGGCAAACAGGGAGGGGGGCCCCAGCATTTT. The V gene is TRBV12-3 or TRBV12-4, the J gene TRBJ1-5; D perhaps matches TRBD1 (6 bases). CDR3 size: 15 residues. The V and J ends lost 4 bases and 9 bases respectively, with 19 bases between them.

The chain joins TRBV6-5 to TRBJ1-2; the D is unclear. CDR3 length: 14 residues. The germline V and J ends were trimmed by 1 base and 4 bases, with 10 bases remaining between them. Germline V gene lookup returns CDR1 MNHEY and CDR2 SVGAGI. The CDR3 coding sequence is TGTGCCAGCAGTTACTTGACGGGGATCTATGGCTACACCTTC. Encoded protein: CASSYLTGIYGYTF.

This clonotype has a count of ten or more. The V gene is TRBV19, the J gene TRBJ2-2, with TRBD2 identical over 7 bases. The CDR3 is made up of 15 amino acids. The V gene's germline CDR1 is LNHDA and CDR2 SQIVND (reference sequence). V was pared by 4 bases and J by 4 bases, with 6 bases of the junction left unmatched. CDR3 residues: CASSSRGSVTGELFF. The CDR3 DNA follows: TGTGCCAGTAGTAGTCGCGGGAGCGTCACCGGGGAGCTGTTTTTT.

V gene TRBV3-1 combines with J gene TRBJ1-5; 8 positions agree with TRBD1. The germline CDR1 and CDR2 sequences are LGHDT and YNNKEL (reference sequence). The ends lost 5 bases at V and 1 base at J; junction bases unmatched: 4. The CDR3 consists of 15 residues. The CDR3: CASSADRGSNQPQHF. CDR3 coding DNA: TGTGCCAGCAGCGCAGACAGGGGCAGCAATCAGCCCCAGCATTTT.

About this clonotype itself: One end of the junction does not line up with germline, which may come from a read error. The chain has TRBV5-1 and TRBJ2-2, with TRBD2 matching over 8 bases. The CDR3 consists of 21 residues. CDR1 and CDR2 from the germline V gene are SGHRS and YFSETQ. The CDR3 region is CASSPFFSPSGLVGGSGELFF. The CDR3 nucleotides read TGCGCCAGCAGCCCCTTTTTTAGCCCGTCGGGACTAGTGGGAGGATCCGGGGAGCTGTTCTTT.

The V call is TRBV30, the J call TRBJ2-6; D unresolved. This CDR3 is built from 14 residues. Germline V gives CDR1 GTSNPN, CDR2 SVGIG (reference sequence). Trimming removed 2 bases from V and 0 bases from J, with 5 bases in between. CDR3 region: CAWSKNSGANVLTF. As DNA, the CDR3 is TGTGCCTGGAGTAAAAACTCTGGGGCCAACGTCCTGACTTTC.

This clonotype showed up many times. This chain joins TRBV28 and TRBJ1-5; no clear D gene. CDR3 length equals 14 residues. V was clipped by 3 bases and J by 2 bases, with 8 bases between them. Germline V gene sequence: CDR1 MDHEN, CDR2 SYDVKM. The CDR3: CASSFGWGNQPQHF. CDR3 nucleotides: TGTGCCAGCAGTTTCGGGTGGGGCAATCAGCCCCAGCATTTT.

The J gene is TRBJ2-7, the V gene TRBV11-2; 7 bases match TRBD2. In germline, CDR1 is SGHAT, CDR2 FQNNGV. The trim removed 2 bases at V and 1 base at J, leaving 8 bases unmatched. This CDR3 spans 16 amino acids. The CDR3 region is CASSLLGLADSYEQYF. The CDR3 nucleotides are TGTGCCAGCAGCTTACTGGGGCTAGCGGATTCCTACGAGCAGTACTTC. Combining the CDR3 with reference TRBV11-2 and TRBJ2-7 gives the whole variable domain EAGVAQSPRYKIIEKRQSVAFWCNPISGHATLYWYQQILGQGPKLLIQFQNNGVVDDSQLPKDRFSAERLKGVDSTLKIQPAKLEDSAVYLCASSLLGLADSYEQYFGPGTRLTVT.

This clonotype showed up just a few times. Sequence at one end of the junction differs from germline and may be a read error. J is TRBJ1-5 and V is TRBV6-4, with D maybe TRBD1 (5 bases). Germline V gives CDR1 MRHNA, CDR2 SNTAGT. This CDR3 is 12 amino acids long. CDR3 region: CTSTEGNQPQHF. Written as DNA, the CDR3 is TGTACCAGCACTGAGGGGAATCAGCCCCAGCATTTT.

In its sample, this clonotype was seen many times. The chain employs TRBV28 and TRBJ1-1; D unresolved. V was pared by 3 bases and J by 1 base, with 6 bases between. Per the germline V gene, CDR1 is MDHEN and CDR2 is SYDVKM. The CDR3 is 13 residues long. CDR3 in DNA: TGTGCCAGCAGTTTCGGAGAGAACACTGAAGCTTTCTTT. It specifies CASSFGENTEAFF. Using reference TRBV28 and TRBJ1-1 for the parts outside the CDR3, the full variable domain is DVKVTQSSRYLVKRTGEKVFLECVQDMDHENMFWYRQDPGLGLRLIYFSYDVKMKEKGDIPEGYSVSREKKERFSLILESASTNQTSMYLCASSFGENTEAFFGQGTRLTVV.

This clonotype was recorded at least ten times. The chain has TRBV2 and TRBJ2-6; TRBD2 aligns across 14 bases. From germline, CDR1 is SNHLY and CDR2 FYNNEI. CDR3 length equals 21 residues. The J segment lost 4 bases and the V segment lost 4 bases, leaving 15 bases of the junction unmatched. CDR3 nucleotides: TGTGCCAGCAGTGCCAGGGACCCGGGACTAGCGGGAGCTTTGGGGGCCAACGTCCTGACTTTC. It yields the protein CASSARDPGLAGALGANVLTF.

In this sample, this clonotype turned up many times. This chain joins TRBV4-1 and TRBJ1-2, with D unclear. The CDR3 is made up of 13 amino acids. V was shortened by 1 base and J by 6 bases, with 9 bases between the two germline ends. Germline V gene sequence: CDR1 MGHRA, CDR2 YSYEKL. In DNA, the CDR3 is TGCGCCAGCAGCCAAGTGGGGTTTGATGGCTACACCTTC. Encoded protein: CASSQVGFDGYTF.

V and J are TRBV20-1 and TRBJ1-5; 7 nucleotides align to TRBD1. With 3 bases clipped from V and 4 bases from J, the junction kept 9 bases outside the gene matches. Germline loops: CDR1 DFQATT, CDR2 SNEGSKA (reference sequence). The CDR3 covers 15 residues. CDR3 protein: CSASSEGAINQPQHF. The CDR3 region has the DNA TGCAGTGCTAGTTCTGAGGGGGCGATAAATCAGCCCCAGCATTTT.

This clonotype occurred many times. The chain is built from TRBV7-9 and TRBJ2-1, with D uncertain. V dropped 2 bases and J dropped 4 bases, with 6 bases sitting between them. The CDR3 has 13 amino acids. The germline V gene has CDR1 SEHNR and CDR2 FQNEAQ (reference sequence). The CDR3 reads CASSLSYYNEQFF. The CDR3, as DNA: TGTGCCAGCAGCTTATCCTATTACAATGAGCAGTTCTTC.

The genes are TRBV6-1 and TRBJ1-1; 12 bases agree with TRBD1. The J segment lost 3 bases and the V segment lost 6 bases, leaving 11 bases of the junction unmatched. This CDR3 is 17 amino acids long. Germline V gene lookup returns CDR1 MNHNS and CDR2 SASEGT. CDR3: CASRTSGQGATDTEAFF. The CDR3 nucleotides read TGTGCCAGCAGAACATCGGGACAGGGGGCGACGGACACTGAAGCTTTCTTT.

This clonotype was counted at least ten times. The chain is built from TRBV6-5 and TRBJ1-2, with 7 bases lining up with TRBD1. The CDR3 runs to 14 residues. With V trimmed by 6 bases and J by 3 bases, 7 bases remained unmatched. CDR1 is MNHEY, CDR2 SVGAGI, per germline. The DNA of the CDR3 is TGTGCCAGCAGCAAACCGGGACAGCACTATGGCTACACCTTC. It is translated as CASSKPGQHYGYTF.